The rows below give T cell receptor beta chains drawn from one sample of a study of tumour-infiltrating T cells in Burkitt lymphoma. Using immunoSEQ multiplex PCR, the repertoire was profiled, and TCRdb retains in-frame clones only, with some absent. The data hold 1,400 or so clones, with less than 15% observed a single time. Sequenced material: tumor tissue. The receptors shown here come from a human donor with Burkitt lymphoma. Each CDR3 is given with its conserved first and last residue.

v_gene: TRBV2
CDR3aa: CASSEGNTRTGYTF

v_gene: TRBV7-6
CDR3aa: CASSLGPGRQTNNEQFF

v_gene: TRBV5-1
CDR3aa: CASSLGGVEEKLFF

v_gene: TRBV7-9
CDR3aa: CASSLLSSGSEQTQYF

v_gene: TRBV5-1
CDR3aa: CASSLTSGSNTGELFF

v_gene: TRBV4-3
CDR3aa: CASSQEETGYNEQFF

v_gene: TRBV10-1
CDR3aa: CASSPGTGNTGELFF

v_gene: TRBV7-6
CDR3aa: CASSLGTGYGYTF

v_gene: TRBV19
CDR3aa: CASSLLAGETGELFF

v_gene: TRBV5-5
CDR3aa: CASSFSGSTYNEQFF